The rows below give T cell receptor beta chains drawn from one sample of a study of cytomegalovirus exposure and HLA in healthy donors. Clones were read by immunoSEQ multiplex PCR, and TCRdb kept only the in-frame ones, dropping some. Of about 100,000 clones in the sample, around 73% were seen once. Sequencing was carried out using PBMCs. The receptors come from a man under 40 in good health and CMV-seronegative. CDR3s include the opening cysteine and the closing phenylalanine or tryptophan.

v_call | cdr3_aa
TRBV7-9 | CASSIAGTGVYEQYF
TRBV2 | CASRGDSSGNTIYF
TRBV6-1 | CASGGVGVGYEQYF
TRBV6-1 | CASSGQGARGYTF
TRBV6-1 | CASILDGGGYNEQFF
TRBV9 | CASSPMGLQNTEAFF
TRBV2 | CASSERGTANQPQHF
TRBV27 | CASSLTGSANEKLFF
TRBV5-1 | CASSLGENGNEQFF
TRBV7-8 | CASSFLGQESPEAFF
TRBV5-5 | CASSLATNGKDYEQYF
TRBV5-4 | CASSLGVEGGYTF
TRBV10-3 | CAISEDSLSYNEQFF
TRBV7-9 | CASSPGPRGGDEKLFF
TRBV6-5 | CASSVSLLQETQYF
TRBV27 | CASSASGGAREQYF
TRBV6-5 | CASGDRRSYEQYF
TRBV9 | CASSVAQGKNTEAFF
TRBV5-5 | CASSLSAFAEDTEAFF
TRBV7-2 | CASSSQGYGNTIYF
TRBV19 | CASSIGASGAPNEQFF
TRBV30 | CAWLHLGGYTGELFF
TRBV7-9 | CSSSFWTSDETQYF
TRBV18 | CASSPAQGAVQPQHF
TRBV11-2 | CASSLGQDSRDEQYF
TRBV4-2 | CASSQDLSAGGPPDYEQYF